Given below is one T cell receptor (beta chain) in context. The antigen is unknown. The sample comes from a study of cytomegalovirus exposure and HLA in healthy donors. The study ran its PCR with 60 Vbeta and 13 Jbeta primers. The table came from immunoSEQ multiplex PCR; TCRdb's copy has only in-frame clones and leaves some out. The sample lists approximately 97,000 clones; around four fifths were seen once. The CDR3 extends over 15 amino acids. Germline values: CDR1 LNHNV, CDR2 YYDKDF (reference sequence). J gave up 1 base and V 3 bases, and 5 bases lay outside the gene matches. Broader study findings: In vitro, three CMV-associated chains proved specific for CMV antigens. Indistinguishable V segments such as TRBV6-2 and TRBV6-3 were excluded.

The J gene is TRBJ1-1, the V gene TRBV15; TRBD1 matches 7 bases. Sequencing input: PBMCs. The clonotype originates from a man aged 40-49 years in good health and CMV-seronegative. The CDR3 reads CATSRGGQSNTEAFF. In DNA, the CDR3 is TGTGCCACCAGCAGGGGGGGACAGTCGAACACTGAAGCTTTCTTT. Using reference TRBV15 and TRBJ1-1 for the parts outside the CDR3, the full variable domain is DAMVIQNPRYQVTQFGKPVTLSCSQTLNHNVMYWYQQKSSQAPKLLFHYYDKDFNNEADTPDNFQSRRPNTSFCFLDIRSPGLGDTAMYLCATSRGGQSNTEAFFGQGTRLTVV.